The rows below give T cell receptor beta chains drawn from one sample of a study of CD8+CD57+ T cells in acquired aplastic anemia. TCRdb independently ran MiXCR on the reads; one entry per CDR3 protein. The table records approximately 170,000 distinct CDR3 sequences, less than 60% of them present only once. Sequencing used sorted CD4+, CD8+, or CD8+CD57+ T cells (not recorded which) from PBMCs. The source is a human donor with aplastic anemia. The conserved cysteine and the conserved F or W are not part of the CDR3 here. The order of the fields is D gene, J gene, clone size, V gene, CDR3 protein. The D gene is left open where the match is weak. Not all rows give a size; the values are once, few, many and, for expanded clones, a class.

>TRBD1|TRBJ1-1|many|TRBV19
ASGQGRWGNTEAF
>-|TRBJ1-2|many|TRBV4-1
ASSQETGSDYGYT
>TRBD2|TRBJ2-3|many|TRBV2
ASSNLAGGADTQY
>-|TRBJ2-6|many|TRBV10-3
AISGESSGANVLT
>TRBD2|TRBJ2-7|-|TRBV19
ASSRDYYSYEQY
>-|TRBJ2-1|-|TRBV7-2
ASSLGSQEQF
>TRBD1|TRBJ1-6|once|TRBV12-3/TRBV12-4
ASNADGTAYNSPLH
>-|TRBJ2-5|many|TRBV6-5
ASSRDTGSWTQY
>-|TRBJ1-4|few|TRBV15
ATSPQRARNEKLF
>-|TRBJ2-1|many|TRBV7-9
ASTRTGEQF
>-|TRBJ2-3|once|TRBV2
ASSEAGGATDTQY
>TRBD2|TRBJ2-7|-|TRBV11-1
ASSLAKSGDPYEQY
>-|TRBJ1-2|many|TRBV5-1
ASSLARPGSGAYGYT
>TRBD1|TRBJ2-7|-|TRBV29-1
SSPGQGVHEQY
>-|TRBJ1-1|many|TRBV5-1
ASSDAGNSHEAF
>TRBD1|TRBJ1-6|many|TRBV9
ASSGGTGGRSNSPLH
>-|TRBJ2-3|-|TRBV19
ASSTRTGGTDTQY
>-|TRBJ2-7|many|TRBV19
ASSNTRRDSSYEQY
>-|TRBJ2-5|-|TRBV2
ASSEVSSGTQY
>TRBD2|TRBJ2-1|many|TRBV20-1
SAVTSRNYNEQF
>-|TRBJ1-3|many|TRBV4-2
ASSQSRTDGNTIY
>-|TRBJ2-7|many|TRBV12-3/TRBV12-4
ASSFGGYEQY
>-|TRBJ1-4|many|TRBV5-1
ASSLARNEKLF
>-|TRBJ1-5|-|TRBV9
ASSVCREGNQPQH
>-|TRBJ1-6|-|TRBV10-3
AISEGDTNSPLH
>TRBD1|TRBJ2-1|-|TRBV5-1
ASSSGQVNNEQF
>-|TRBJ2-2|-|TRBV15
ATSRNTGELF
>-|TRBJ2-2|-|TRBV15
ATSRDPGNGELF
>-|TRBJ2-7|-|TRBV15
ATSRHTGRRAYEQY
>TRBD1|TRBJ1-6|-|TRBV2
ASGLGGGDSPLH
>-|TRBJ1-1|-|TRBV20-1
SAGQGNTEAF
>TRBD1|TRBJ1-5|-|TRBV6-5
ASSSGQGRNQPQH
>TRBD1|TRBJ2-7|-|TRBV19
ASSIGQAREQY
>-|TRBJ1-2|few|TRBV15
ATSRTQGSGYT
>-|TRBJ2-2|once|TRBV19
ASSIQLGELF
>-|TRBJ1-4|many|TRBV20-1
SASGGGAGEKLF
>-|TRBJ2-1|-|TRBV24-1
ATSDPGRGSYNEQF
>-|TRBJ2-3|-|TRBV20-1
SYSSGYRRDTQY
>-|TRBJ1-2|-|TRBV5-6
ASSFGGGYT
>TRBD1|TRBJ2-7|few|TRBV19
ASSPRTGVENEQY
>-|TRBJ2-7|once|TRBV25-1
ASSAYTGELY
>TRBD1|TRBJ1-2|few|TRBV29-1
SVNGQGRLYGYT
>-|TRBJ2-7|many|TRBV18
ASSPPVAYEQY
>TRBD2|TRBJ2-7|-|TRBV10-3
ASSEQSGTGPYEQY
>-|TRBJ2-2|-|TRBV9
ASSPPGAHTGELF
>-|TRBJ2-3|-|TRBV10-3
ATSIGADTQY
>-|TRBJ1-1|-|TRBV5-6
ASSLVRHQIGNTEAF
>TRBD2|TRBJ2-1|-|TRBV29-1
SVAGKSGRPRNEQF
>TRBD1|TRBJ1-6|-|TRBV19
ASSTSRGGDRKYSPLH
>-|TRBJ1-3|-|TRBV12-3/TRBV12-4
ASSFGGPDSGNTIY
>-|TRBJ1-1|few|TRBV12-3/TRBV12-4
ASSLYTEAF
>-|TRBJ1-1|-|TRBV12-3/TRBV12-4
ASSLYGWDTEAF
>-|TRBJ1-1|-|TRBV18
ASSPISGGNTEAF
>TRBD1|TRBJ1-1|many|TRBV29-1
SVDRGTMNTEAF
>-|TRBJ1-2|-|TRBV29-1
SVGPEGYT